Listed here are 26 T cell receptor beta chains from one sample, sequenced in a study of vaccination effects on CD4 cells after COVID-19. Sequenced by immunoSEQ multiplex PCR; TCRdb stores in-frame clones only, minus some. The data contain about 79,000 clones, about 70% of them seen just once; the ten biggest clones take up approximately 1.5%. Under the ViraFEST assay, PBMC were stimulated with viral peptide pools so that antigen-specific CD4+ T cells expanded. Sequencing was performed afterwards. The culture ran for approximately 10 days, and then CD4+ T cells were isolated. What these receptors recognize is not known. The specimen was CD4+ T cells from PBMCs cultured with HCoV-229E spike peptides, collected before COVID-19 vaccination. Every receptor here comes from a human donor who received a COVID-19 vaccine.

J is TRBJ2-2 and V is TRBV7-3; tentatively, D is TRBD1 (8 bases). The germline V and J ends were trimmed by 3 bases and 3 bases, with 26 bases remaining between them. The CDR3 is made up of 20 amino acids. Per the germline V gene, CDR1 is SGHTA and CDR2 is FQGTGA. The CDR3 is CASSFNPPPPTGGDTGELFF. CDR3 DNA: TGTGCCAGCAGCTTCAATCCCCCTCCTCCAACAGGGGGGGACACCGGGGAGCTGTTTTTT.

The J gene is TRBJ2-1, the V gene TRBV7-2, with D maybe TRBD1 (6 bases). With 1 base removed from V and 5 bases from J, the gap between germline ends came to 12 bases. Per germline, CDR1 SGHTA and CDR2 FQGNSA. The CDR3 length is 15 residues. The CDR3 sequence: CASSLGSRGHNEQFF. The DNA of the CDR3 is TGTGCCAGCAGCTTAGGCAGCAGGGGACACAATGAGCAGTTCTTC. Full variable domain (outside the CDR3, taken from reference TRBV7-2 and TRBJ2-1): GAGVSQSPSNKVTEKGKDVELRCDPISGHTALYWYRQSLGQGLEFLIYFQGNSAPDKSGLPSDRFSAERTGGSVSTLTIQRTQQEDSAVYLCASSLGSRGHNEQFFGPGTRLTVL.

The V call is TRBV10-3, the J call TRBJ1-4; unclear D gene. Germline V gene data show CDR1 as ENHRY and CDR2 as SYGVKD. The CDR3 is 15 amino acids. V was cut by 3 bases and J by 5 bases, with 13 bases left in between. The CDR3 here is CAISDNREGNEKLFF. In DNA form, the CDR3 reads TGTGCCATCAGTGATAACAGAGAGGGCAATGAAAAACTGTTTTTT.

J is TRBJ1-2 and V is TRBV3-1 (or the pseudogene TRBV3-2); 9 nucleotides agree with TRBD1. The CDR3 sequence is 16 residues long. Germline V CDR1 and CDR2: LGHDT, YNNKEL (reference sequence). Unmatched junction bases numbered 15, after V lost 5 bases and J lost 8 bases. The CDR3 DNA sequence: TGTGCCAGCAGCTACACGCTAACAGGGACAGGGAACGGCTACACCTTC. Amino acids: CASSYTLTGTGNGYTF.

The chain uses TRBV7-3 and TRBJ2-5, with D perhaps assigned TRBD1 or TRBD2 (5 bases each). This CDR3 contains 15 residues. CDR1 is SGHTA, CDR2 FQGTGA, per germline. The V gene lost 2 bases and the J gene lost 1 base, with 11 bases spanning the gap. The DNA for the CDR3 is TGTGCCAGCAGCTTACAGCCCGGGGCCCAAGAGACCCAGTACTTC. It translates to CASSLQPGAQETQYF.

This clone was counted a single time. The V and J genes are TRBV5-1 and TRBJ1-1; the D is unclear. Trimming removed 1 base at V and 7 bases at J, with 11 bases between. Germline CDR1 is SGHRS and CDR2 is YFSETQ. The CDR3 extends over 13 amino acids. The CDR3 region is CASSLQSAFEAFF. In DNA form, the CDR3 reads TGCGCCAGCAGCTTGCAATCGGCATTTGAAGCTTTCTTT.

The chain has TRBV7-2 and TRBJ2-5; D not certain. Germline loops: CDR1 SGHTA, CDR2 FQGNSA. The CDR3 runs 15 residues. V was shortened by 2 bases and J by 7 bases, with 17 bases between the two germline ends. CDR3 bases: TGTGCCAGCAGCTTAAACGAGGAATTAATGGGGACCCAGTACTTC. Its translation is CASSLNEELMGTQYF.

This chain links TRBV15 with TRBJ2-2, with TRBD1 matching 9 bases. This CDR3 has 16 residues. Per the germline V gene, CDR1 is LNHNV and CDR2 is YYDKDF (reference sequence). V shed 1 base, J shed 4 bases, and the junction held 4 bases outside the gene matches. DNA of the CDR3: TGTGCCACCAGCAGAGTGGGACAGGGTACCACCGGGGAGCTGTTTTTT. Its translation is CATSRVGQGTTGELFF.

The chain combines TRBV7-3 with TRBJ1-6; D may be TRBD1 (5 bases). From germline, CDR1 is SGHTA and CDR2 FQGTGA. V lost 4 bases and J 9 bases, leaving 19 bases between the germline ends. The CDR3 is 16 amino acids. CDR3 sequence (DNA): TGTGCCAGCAGCTCTGGAATAGGCACGGGGGGTTCACCCCTCCACTTT. This encodes CASSSGIGTGGSPLHF.

This sequence joins TRBV10-2 and TRBJ1-6; D uncertain. This CDR3 region has 14 residues. V lost 2 bases to trimming and J lost 5 bases, with 7 bases between them. Germline V gives CDR1 WSHSY, CDR2 SAAADI. This chain's CDR3 is CASSEMADNSPLHF. CDR3 coding DNA: TGCGCCAGCAGTGAGATGGCAGATAATTCACCCCTCCACTTT.

The gene calls are TRBV28 and TRBJ2-1; TRBD2 might be the D (6 bases). The V end lost 3 bases, the J end lost 5 bases, and 14 bases lay between the germline ends. The CDR3 loop spans 15 amino acids. The germline CDR1 and CDR2 sequences are MDHEN and SYDVKM. Here the CDR3 DNA reads TGTGCCAGCAGTTTCGGGCGGGGCGGGCACAATGAGCAGTTCTTC. Translating gives CASSFGRGGHNEQFF.

V usage is TRBV6-5 and J usage is TRBJ1-5; D unclear. This CDR3 comprises 14 residues. Germline V gene lookup returns CDR1 MNHEY and CDR2 SVGAGI. Trimming took 6 bases from V and 2 from J, leaving 11 bases between them. The CDR3, as DNA: TGTGCCAGCAGCCCCGCCCAGGGCAATCAGCCCCAGCATTTT. Translating gives CASSPAQGNQPQHF.

V usage is TRBV12-2 and J usage is TRBJ1-5; the table's TRBD1 call for D was not verified on the DNA. TRBV12-2 is given as a pseudogene. The CDR3 runs to 14 residues. CDR3 DNA sequence: TGTGCAAGTCGCTTACAGGTTGGCAATCAGCCCCAGCATTTT. It yields the protein CASRLQVGNQPQHF.

The chain links TRBV30 to TRBJ1-1; D remains ambiguous. Germline lookup yields CDR1 GTSNPN and CDR2 SVGIG (reference sequence). Trimming pared 4 bases from V and 3 bases from J, leaving 12 bases between. This CDR3 spans 13 amino acids. DNA for the CDR3: TGTGCCTGGAACCGGGCCTTTTACACTGAAGCTTTCTTT. This translates into CAWNRAFYTEAFF.

The genes are TRBV12-3 or TRBV12-4 and TRBJ1-2; D is possibly TRBD1 (6 bases). The CDR3 is made up of 12 amino acids. CDR3 loop: CASGDNNYGYTF. CDR3 bases: TGTGCGAGCGGGGACAACAACTATGGCTACACCTTC.

This clone was seen only a few times. J is TRBJ1-5 and V is TRBV10-3; no reliable D call. The CDR3 is made up of 12 amino acids. Germline assignment: CDR1 ENHRY and CDR2 SYGVKD. Trimming removed 10 bases from V and 0 bases from J, with 7 bases in between. CDR3 loop: CATSASNQPQHF. CDR3 coding DNA: TGTGCCACCTCAGCTAGCAATCAGCCCCAGCATTTT.

The V and J genes are TRBV25-1 and TRBJ1-6; D remains ambiguous. CDR3 size: 18 residues. Trimming took 3 bases from V and 0 from J, leaving 15 bases between them. The germline CDR1 and CDR2 sequences are MGHDK and SYGVNS. This CDR3 reads CASSDVDPRGSYNSPLHF. As DNA, the CDR3 is TGTGCCAGCAGTGATGTTGACCCCCGGGGCTCCTATAATTCACCCCTCCACTTT.

The chain uses TRBV6-5 and TRBJ2-1, with 12 nucleotides matching TRBD2. The V gene end was trimmed by 5 bases and the J gene end by 6 bases; junction bases not matched to a gene: 5. CDR1 and CDR2 from the germline V gene are MNHEY and SVGAGI. The length of the CDR3 is 15 residues. CDR3 DNA sequence: TGTGCCAGCAGTCGACTAGCGGGGGCAGTCAATGAGCAGTTCTTC. Translating it yields CASSRLAGAVNEQFF.

V is TRBV2 and J is TRBJ2-1, with D perhaps matching TRBD1 (6 bases). V dropped 2 bases and J dropped 8 bases, with 10 bases sitting between them. Per the germline V gene, CDR1 is SNHLY and CDR2 is FYNNEI. The CDR3 has 13 amino acids. The CDR3, as DNA: TGTGCCAGCAGTGAACAGGGGACATATGAGCAGTTCTTC. Amino acids: CASSEQGTYEQFF.

The chain is built from TRBV7-8 and TRBJ1-1; no clear D gene. V was trimmed by 2 bases and J by 5 bases, leaving 9 bases between them. Germline CDR1 reads SGHVS; CDR2 reads FQNEAQ. The CDR3 has 13 amino acids. CDR3 nucleotides: TGTGCCAGCAGCTTAAATGGTTGGACTGAAGCTTTCTTT. As protein: CASSLNGWTEAFF.

This chain links TRBV7-9 with TRBJ2-6; D not certain. Germline values: CDR1 SEHNR, CDR2 FQNEAQ (reference sequence). The V gene lost 1 base and the J gene lost 0 bases, with 4 bases spanning the gap. The CDR3 sequence is 15 residues long. The CDR3 nucleotides read TGTGCCAGCAGCTTAGAAGGCTCTGGGGCCAACGTCCTGACTTTC. As protein: CASSLEGSGANVLTF.

The V and J genes are TRBV3-1 (or the pseudogene TRBV3-2) and TRBJ1-5; tentatively, D is TRBD1 (5 bases). CDR3 size: 12 residues. Trimming left V 1 base short and J 9 bases short, with 7 bases between. CDR1 LGHDT and CDR2 YNNKEL come from the germline V gene (reference sequence). The DNA for the CDR3 is TGTGCCAGCAGCCAAGGGGACGGGCCCCAGCATTTT. This gives the protein CASSQGDGPQHF.

The CDR3 protein is CAISGTGRGNTIYF. In DNA form, the CDR3 reads TGTGCCATCAGTGGGACGGGCCGTGGAAACACCATATATTTT. V and J are TRBV10-3 and TRBJ1-3; no definite D call. The CDR3 is 14 amino acids. Deletions cut 4 bases from V and 3 bases from J, with 10 bases between. CDR1 and CDR2 (germline): ENHRY, SYGVKD.

The V gene is TRBV19, the J gene TRBJ2-5, with D unclear. The CDR3 runs 14 residues. CDR1 and CDR2 (germline): LNHDA, SQIVND (reference sequence). V was cut by 3 bases and J by 3 bases, with 11 bases left in between. The CDR3 region has the DNA TGTGCCAGTAGTATCCGAACGGCAGAAGAGACCCAGTACTTC. Protein: CASSIRTAEETQYF.

The chain is built from TRBV18 and TRBJ1-5, with D tentatively TRBD1 (5 bases). V lost 4 bases and J lost 8, with 12 bases in between. Germline assignment: CDR1 KGHSH and CDR2 LQKENI. The CDR3 extends over 13 amino acids. The CDR3 reads CASSLQGAEPQHF. For the CDR3, the DNA is TGTGCCAGCTCACTGCAGGGTGCAGAGCCCCAGCATTTT. The full variable domain, its missing parts supplied by reference TRBV18 and TRBJ1-5, is NAGVMQNPRHLVRRRGQEARLRCSPMKGHSHVYWYRQLPEEGLKFMVYLQKENIIDESGMPKERFSAEFPKEGPSILRIQQVVRGDSAAYFCASSLQGAEPQHFGDGTRLSIL.

This clone was observed a handful of times. The chain links TRBV9 to TRBJ1-6, with a weak D call TRBD1 (6 bases). The germline V gene encodes CDR1 SGDLS and CDR2 YYNGEE. V lost 3 bases and J lost 1, with 17 bases in between. The CDR3 runs 18 residues. Here the CDR3 DNA reads TGTGCCAGCAGCGCCATTAGGGGGGAAGGATCCTATAATTCACCCCTCCACTTT. It yields the protein CASSAIRGEGSYNSPLHF.